These 27 T cell receptor beta chains were sequenced from one sample in a study of T cells in Graves' hyperthyroidism and ophthalmopathy. TCR beta CDR3 regions were amplified from RNA transcripts. TCR CDR3 regions were first amplified by RT-PCR with HTBI primers. TCRdb re-derived calls from the multiplex PCR reads in MiXCR, one entry per CDR3 protein. The table has about 520,000 distinct CDR3 sequences, approximately 25% seen once. What was sequenced was blood. These TCRs come from a woman aged 30 to 39 with Graves' ophthalmopathy.

This clonotype was recorded at least ten times. This rearrangement joins TRBV20-1 to TRBJ2-7; no definite D call. V dropped 5 bases and J dropped 2 bases, with 19 bases sitting between them. The germline V gene encodes CDR1 DFQATT and CDR2 SNEGSKA (reference sequence). This CDR3 region has 15 residues. The CDR3 DNA sequence: TGCAGTGCTGATGCCGCAGGCCAAGGCCCCTACGAGCAGTACTTC. Protein sequence: CSADAAGQGPYEQYF.

Of note for this clonotype: A much larger clone lies a single base off, so this may be a read error. The chain carries TRBV4-2 and TRBJ1-2; D gene unclear. In germline, CDR1 is LGHNA, CDR2 YNFKEQ. This CDR3 contains 16 residues. For the CDR3, the DNA is TGTGCCAGCAGCCAAGTCTCTGGTGCCGAGAACTGTGGCTACACCTTC. Translated: CASSQVSGAENCGYTF.

This clonotype was observed once. The J gene is TRBJ1-1, the V gene TRBV20-1, with a weak D call TRBD1 (5 bases). The CDR3 runs to 13 residues. Germline V gene sequence: CDR1 DFQATT, CDR2 SNEGSKA (reference sequence). V lost 2 bases, J lost 8 bases, and 15 bases lay in between. The CDR3 DNA reads TGCAGTGCTAGATGGGACCCACTCGTGGAAGCTTTCTTT. It is translated as CSARWDPLVEAFF.

The sample holds a few counts of this clonotype. J is TRBJ1-1 and V is TRBV2; 7 bases map to TRBD1. J gave up 8 bases and V 8 bases, and 5 bases lay outside the gene matches. The CDR3 consists of 11 residues. Germline-derived CDR1 and CDR2 are SNHLY and FYNNEI. The CDR3 sequence: CASRQGGEAFF. The CDR3 DNA reads as TGTGCCAGCCGACAGGGCGGAGAAGCTTTCTTT.

This clonotype appeared many times. The chain uses TRBV30 and TRBJ1-2, with TRBD1 identical over 8 bases. J gave up 6 bases and V 1 base, and 7 bases lay outside the gene matches. Germline loops: CDR1 GTSNPN, CDR2 SVGIG (reference sequence). The CDR3 runs 14 residues. The chain's CDR3 is CAWSAGGGSDGYTF. The CDR3 bases are TGTGCCTGGAGTGCAGGGGGCGGTAGTGATGGCTACACCTTC. Full variable domain (rest looked up from reference TRBV30 and TRBJ1-2): SQTIHQWPATLVQPVGSPLSLECTVEGTSNPNLYWYRQAAGRGLQLLFYSVGIGQISSEVPQNLSASRPQDRQFILSSKKLLLSDSGFYLCAWSAGGGSDGYTFGSGTRLTVV.

This clonotype was seen many times. The rearrangement joins TRBV11-3 to TRBJ2-5; 7 positions match TRBD2. J lost 1 base, V lost 5 bases, and 4 bases had no gene match. The germline V gene encodes CDR1 SGHNT and CDR2 YENEEA. The CDR3 has 14 residues. The CDR3 DNA reads as TGTGCCAGCAGCCCCAGGGAGGGCCAAGAGACCCAGTACTTC. Translating it yields CASSPREGQETQYF.

The genes are TRBV6-1 and TRBJ1-1; possibly TRBD1 for D (5 bases). Per germline, CDR1 MNHNS and CDR2 SASEGT. The CDR3 consists of 12 residues. Trimming stripped 8 bases from V and 5 bases from J, with 12 bases between. CDR3 sequence (DNA): TGTGCCAGCGGATGGGGGGGGACTGAAGCTTTCTTT. Translated: CASGWGGTEAFF.

The chain links TRBV2 to TRBJ1-1; TRBD1 aligns across 8 bases. The CDR3 totals 15 residues. The V segment lost 6 bases and the J segment 0 bases; nucleotides outside the gene matches: 6. Germline CDR1 SNHLY, CDR2 FYNNEI. CDR3 loop: CASSRDRPMNTEAFF. The CDR3, as DNA: TGTGCCAGCAGCCGGGACAGGCCTATGAACACTGAAGCTTTCTTT. The whole variable domain, remainder taken from reference TRBV2 and TRBJ1-1, is EPEVTQTPSHQVTQMGQEVILRCVPISNHLYFYWYRQILGQKVEFLVSFYNNEISEKSEIFDDQFSVERPDGSNFTLKIRSTKLEDSAMYFCASSRDRPMNTEAFFGQGTRLTVV.

In this sample, this clonotype turned up many times. V is TRBV6-1 and J is TRBJ1-3; the D gene is possibly TRBD1 (6 bases). Trimming shortened V by 10 bases and J by 8 bases, and 21 bases separated the two germline ends. CDR1 is MNHNS, CDR2 SASEGT, per germline. The CDR3 sequence is 14 residues long. The CDR3 region is CATRPDRIGHTIYF. CDR3 nucleotide sequence: TGTGCCACCCGCCCCGACAGGATCGGACACACCATATATTTT.

The table lists this clonotype with many counts. The V and J genes are TRBV9 and TRBJ2-5; 14 bases are shared with TRBD2. The CDR3 length is 16 residues. The V and J ends lost 0 bases and 2 bases, in that order; junction bases with no gene match: 0. In germline, CDR1 is SGDLS, CDR2 YYNGEE. CDR3 sequence reads: CASSVGTSGGQETQYF. The CDR3 bases are TGTGCCAGCAGCGTAGGGACTAGCGGGGGGCAAGAGACCCAGTACTTC.

This clonotype appeared a single time. The chain is built from TRBV29-1 and TRBJ2-5, with TRBD1 identical over 10 bases. The germline gives CDR1 SQVTM, CDR2 ANQGSEA. V was pared by 6 bases and J by 5 bases, with 9 bases of the junction left unmatched. The CDR3 runs to 14 residues. For the CDR3, the DNA is TGCAGCGTCCTCCGCGGGACAGGGGTGGAGACCCAGTACTTC. It is translated as CSVLRGTGVETQYF.

This clonotype was recorded many times. This chain joins TRBV6-2 or TRBV6-3 and TRBJ2-2; D may be TRBD1 (6 bases). The CDR3 sequence is 15 residues long. Germline values: CDR1 MNHEY, CDR2 SVGEGT. V lost 6 bases to trimming and J lost 7 bases, with 18 bases between them. This CDR3 is CASSLQGGTIGELFF. The CDR3 region has the DNA TGTGCCAGCAGCTTACAGGGTGGGACAATCGGGGAGCTGTTTTTT.

This clonotype appeared many times. The gene calls are TRBV30 and TRBJ1-6; 8 bases line up with TRBD1. Germline V gene sequence: CDR1 GTSNPN, CDR2 SVGIG (reference sequence). The CDR3 runs to 14 residues. Trimming at V came to 8 bases and at J to 4 bases, leaving 7 bases not matched to a gene. CDR3 in DNA: TGTGCCCACACCAGGGGGCTTTATAATTCACCCCTCCACTTT. Translating it yields CAHTRGLYNSPLHF. Using reference TRBV30 and TRBJ1-6 for the parts outside the CDR3, the full variable domain is SQTIHQWPATLVQPVGSPLSLECTVEGTSNPNLYWYRQAAGRGLQLLFYSVGIGQISSEVPQNLSASRPQDRQFILSSKKLLLSDSGFYLCAHTRGLYNSPLHFGNGTRLTVT.

This clonotype was detected a few times. The chain joins TRBV6-4 to TRBJ1-5; D might be TRBD1 (6 bases). Germline loops: CDR1 MRHNA, CDR2 SNTAGT. Trimming took 7 bases from V and 0 from J, leaving 19 bases between them. The CDR3 extends over 17 amino acids. CDR3 amino acids: CASTEGPGTLSNQPQHF. The CDR3 nucleotides read TGTGCCAGCACCGAGGGTCCCGGGACACTTAGCAATCAGCCCCAGCATTTT.

V and J are TRBV18 and TRBJ2-2; D not certain. There are 16 residues in the CDR3. Trimming stripped 1 base from V and 3 bases from J, with 12 bases between. Germline V gene lookup returns CDR1 KGHSH and CDR2 LQKENI. In nucleotides, the CDR3 is TGTGCCAGCTCACCACTGTTGCCAGGCGACACCGGGGAGCTGTTTTTT. It yields the protein CASSPLLPGDTGELFF.

Ten or more counts support this clonotype. The chain combines TRBV6-5 with TRBJ1-2; D is unresolved. Germline-derived CDR1 and CDR2 are MNHEY and SVGAGI. The CDR3 is 16 residues long. The ends were cut back, 2 bases at V and 2 bases at J, with 15 bases in the middle. CDR3 DNA: TGTGCCAGCAGTTACATCAGCGTCACCCAGAACTATGGCTACACCTTC. It yields the protein CASSYISVTQNYGYTF.

A few counts support this clonotype. This chain connects TRBV20-1 to TRBJ1-2; D unresolved. The germline V gene encodes CDR1 DFQATT and CDR2 SNEGSKA (reference sequence). The CDR3 extends over 12 amino acids. Trimming pared 5 bases from V and 1 base from J, leaving 8 bases between. The CDR3 coding sequence is TGCAGTGCTCCCGTCCTTAACTATGGCTACACCTTC. This sequence encodes CSAPVLNYGYTF.

This clonotype was seen ten or more times. The CDR3 protein is CASRNSVNQPQHF. The DNA of the CDR3 is TGTGCCAGCAGAAACAGCGTCAATCAGCCCCAGCATTTT. V is TRBV6-2 or TRBV6-3 and J is TRBJ1-5; D not resolved. Germline CDR1 MNHEY, CDR2 SVGEGT. The CDR3 loop spans 13 amino acids. V shed 6 bases and J shed 3 bases, with 9 bases lying between them.

The chain is built from TRBV6-1 and TRBJ2-7, with TRBD2 matching 7 bases. The CDR3 is made up of 15 amino acids. The germline CDR1 and CDR2 sequences are MNHNS and SASEGT. V gave up 1 base and J gave up 2 bases; unmatched junction bases: 5. In DNA, the CDR3 is TGTGCCAGCAGTGAAGATCGAGCGGGGCCCTACGAGCAGTACTTC. It translates to CASSEDRAGPYEQYF.

The chain recombines TRBV5-1 with TRBJ2-4; 7 bases are a match to TRBD1. The junction had 12 bases not matched to a gene; V was cut back by 4 bases and J by 2 bases. The germline V gene encodes CDR1 SGHRS and CDR2 YFSETQ. CDR3 length: 17 amino acids. CDR3 in DNA: TGCGCCAGCAGCCCGGAAGGGGACAGTCCGACCAAAAACATTCAGTACTTC. Translated, it gives CASSPEGDSPTKNIQYF.

This clonotype showed up many times. This sequence joins TRBV6-5 and TRBJ1-2; possible D gene TRBD1, 5 bases. CDR1 and CDR2 (germline): MNHEY, SVGAGI. The V gene lost 2 bases and the J gene lost 0 bases, with 10 bases spanning the gap. The CDR3 length is 15 residues. The CDR3 sequence: CASSYDRQANYGYTF. In nucleotides, the CDR3 is TGTGCCAGCAGTTACGACAGACAAGCTAACTATGGCTACACCTTC.

This clonotype was detected ten times or more. The chain combines TRBV7-2 with TRBJ2-2, with D unresolved. Per germline, CDR1 SGHTA and CDR2 FQGNSA. V gave up 4 bases and J gave up 2 bases, with 8 bases separating them. The CDR3 runs to 14 residues. The CDR3 nucleotides read TGTGCCAGCAGCTACAGTATTAACACCGGGGAGCTGTTTTTT. Translation gives CASSYSINTGELFF. Drawing the rest from reference TRBV7-2 and TRBJ2-2, the complete variable domain is GAGVSQSPSNKVTEKGKDVELRCDPISGHTALYWYRQSLGQGLEFLIYFQGNSAPDKSGLPSDRFSAERTGGSVSTLTIQRTQQEDSAVYLCASSYSINTGELFFGEGSRLTVL.

This clonotype was counted at least ten times. The chain employs TRBV7-9 and TRBJ2-5; TRBD1 might be the D (6 bases). V was shortened by 5 bases and J by 1 base, with 17 bases between the two germline ends. Germline V lookup: CDR1 SEHNR, CDR2 FQNEAQ (reference sequence). The CDR3 is made up of 16 amino acids. The chain's CDR3 is CASSSRGLYFQETQYF. CDR3 sequence (DNA): TGTGCCAGCAGCAGCAGGGGCCTCTACTTCCAAGAGACCCAGTACTTC.

This clonotype was counted ten times or more. The V call is TRBV27, the J call TRBJ1-1; 7 nucleotides agree with TRBD1. The V gene's germline CDR1 is MNHEY and CDR2 SMNVEV (reference sequence). Trimming removed 4 bases from V and 4 bases from J; junction bases left unmatched: 3. This CDR3 is built from 13 residues. CDR3 in DNA: TGTGCCAGCAGTTCCGAGGGGGCCACTGAAGCTTTCTTT. This codes for CASSSEGATEAFF.

This clonotype was seen a handful of times. The chain is built from TRBV11-2 and TRBJ2-7; D gene ambiguous. CDR1 SGHAT and CDR2 FQNNGV come from the germline V gene. The ends were cut back, 2 bases at V and 3 bases at J, with 11 bases in the middle. The CDR3 loop spans 14 amino acids. The DNA for the CDR3 is TGTGCCAGCAGCTTATTGACCCACCGCTACGAGCAGTACTTC. It encodes CASSLLTHRYEQYF.

This clonotype was observed many times. The rearrangement links TRBV4-2 to TRBJ2-7, with D unresolved. Looked up from germline, CDR1 is LGHNA and CDR2 is YNFKEQ. V was pared by 2 bases and J by 6 bases, with 8 bases between. The CDR3 runs 12 residues. The DNA for the CDR3 is TGTGCCAGCAGCCAATGGGGATCCGAGCAGTACTTC. Residues: CASSQWGSEQYF.

This clonotype was counted between two and nine times. The chain employs TRBV20-1 and TRBJ1-5; D is unresolved. With 3 bases removed from V and 7 bases from J, the gap between germline ends came to 10 bases. This CDR3 spans 12 amino acids. CDR1 and CDR2 from the germline V gene are DFQATT and SNEGSKA (reference sequence). CDR3 in amino acids: CSASLYSQPQHF. The CDR3 DNA follows: TGCAGTGCTAGCCTTTATAGCCAGCCCCAGCATTTT.